This TCR beta chain was recorded in a study of T cell repertoires in cytomegalovirus infection. Study in general: CMV infection plus the matching HLA type was flagged by public TCR beta signatures. Regarding the study as a whole: There were HLA-C-restricted CMV-specific TCR beta clonotypes dominating the ex vivo response.

Each CDR3 protein gets one entry after TCRdb re-called the reads with MiXCR. This table holds 210,000 or so distinct CDR3 sequences, around 6.4% found once. Details on this clonotype: The antigen is undetermined.

The V end was cut by 0 bases, the J end by 5 bases, with 11 bases between. The CDR3 length is 14 residues. Germline values: CDR1 SEHNR, CDR2 FQNEAQ (reference sequence). The clonotype comes from a human donor in good health (CMV status not recorded). Some clones in this sample may be carry-over from other donors' samples. The sequenced sample consisted of PBMCs. This sequence joins TRBV7-9 and TRBJ2-7, with a weak D call TRBD1 (5 bases). The CDR3 sequence is CASSLAGEVHEQYF. The DNA of the CDR3 is TGTGCCAGCAGCTTAGCAGGGGAAGTCCACGAGCAGTACTTC.